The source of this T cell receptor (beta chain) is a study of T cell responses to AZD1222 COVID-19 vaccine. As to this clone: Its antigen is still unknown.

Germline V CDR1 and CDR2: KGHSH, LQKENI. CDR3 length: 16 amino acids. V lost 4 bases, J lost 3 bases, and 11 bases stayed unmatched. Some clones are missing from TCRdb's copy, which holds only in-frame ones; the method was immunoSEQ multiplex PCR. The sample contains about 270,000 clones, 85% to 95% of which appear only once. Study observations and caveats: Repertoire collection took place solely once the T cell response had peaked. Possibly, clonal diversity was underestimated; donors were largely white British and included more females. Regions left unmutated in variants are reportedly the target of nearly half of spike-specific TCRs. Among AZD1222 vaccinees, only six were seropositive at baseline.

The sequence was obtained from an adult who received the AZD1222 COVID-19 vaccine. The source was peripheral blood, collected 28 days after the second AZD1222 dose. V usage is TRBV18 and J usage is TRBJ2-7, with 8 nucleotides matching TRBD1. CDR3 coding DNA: TGTGCCAGCTCACTAGAATCGGACAGGGTTTACTACGAGCAGTACTTC. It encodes CASSLESDRVYYEQYF.